Listed below are T cell receptor beta chains from one sample, sequenced in a study of T cell responses to AZD1222 COVID-19 vaccine. Clones were read by immunoSEQ multiplex PCR, and TCRdb kept only the in-frame ones, dropping some. The sample holds tens of thousands of clones, less than 95% seen once. Sequences were derived from peripheral blood, sampled 28 days after the second AZD1222 dose. The receptors stem from an adult who received the AZD1222 COVID-19 vaccine. Both conserved end residues are part of each CDR3. The order of the fields is clone size, V gene, J gene, D gene, CDR3 DNA, CDR3 protein. D genes are given only for firm matches. The size field is filled for only some rows; it gives once, few, many or a size class.

abundance: -
v_gene: TRBV29-1
j_gene: TRBJ2-6
d_gene: TRBD1
CDR3nt: TGCAGCGTCGGGAGACAGGGGGCGGTGTCCGGGGCCAACGTCCTGACTTTC
CDR3aa: CSVGRQGAVSGANVLTF

abundance: -
v_gene: TRBV9
j_gene: TRBJ2-7
d_gene: -
CDR3nt: TGTGCCAGCAGCGCCTATCTCGGGGCTCCCGAGCAGTACTTC
CDR3aa: CASSAYLGAPEQYF

abundance: -
v_gene: TRBV9
j_gene: TRBJ2-2
d_gene: -
CDR3nt: TGTGCCAGCAGCGTACAGGGGACCGGGGAGCTGTTTTTT
CDR3aa: CASSVQGTGELFF

abundance: -
v_gene: TRBV5-5
j_gene: TRBJ1-5
d_gene: TRBD1
CDR3nt: TGTGCCAGCAGCCTAGGACAGGGATGGTATAGCAATCAGCCCCAGCATTTT
CDR3aa: CASSLGQGWYSNQPQHF

abundance: -
v_gene: TRBV19
j_gene: TRBJ1-2
d_gene: TRBD1
CDR3nt: TGTGCCAGTAGTATGCCCCGACAGGGACACTATGGCTACACCTTC
CDR3aa: CASSMPRQGHYGYTF

abundance: -
v_gene: TRBV29-1
j_gene: TRBJ2-1
d_gene: -
CDR3nt: TGCAGCGTTGTCTTTGGGCAGGGTCGGAATGAGCAGTTCTTC
CDR3aa: CSVVFGQGRNEQFF

abundance: -
v_gene: TRBV18
j_gene: TRBJ2-1
d_gene: TRBD2
CDR3nt: TGTGCCAGCTCACCACCTCGGGGGGGTATCTACAATGAGCAGTTCTTC
CDR3aa: CASSPPRGGIYNEQFF

abundance: -
v_gene: TRBV29-1
j_gene: TRBJ1-4
d_gene: -
CDR3nt: TGCAGCGCCGGACAGTCAGTGGATGAAAAACTGTTTTTT
CDR3aa: CSAGQSVDEKLFF

abundance: -
v_gene: TRBV11-3
j_gene: TRBJ2-1
d_gene: -
CDR3nt: TGTGCCAGCAGCCTCGGGGGTGCGGACTACAATGAGCAGTTCTTC
CDR3aa: CASSLGGADYNEQFF

abundance: -
v_gene: TRBV7-3
j_gene: TRBJ2-5
d_gene: TRBD2
CDR3nt: TGTGCCAGCAGCTTAAAACCGGGGGGTACTGAGACCCAGTACTTC
CDR3aa: CASSLKPGGTETQYF

abundance: many
v_gene: TRBV5-1
j_gene: TRBJ1-6
d_gene: TRBD1
CDR3nt: TGCGCCAGCAGCCCAGGACAGGGGGCTTCCTATAATTCACCCCTCCACTTT
CDR3aa: CASSPGQGASYNSPLHF

abundance: -
v_gene: TRBV20-1
j_gene: TRBJ2-7
d_gene: TRBD2
CDR3nt: TGCAGTGCTAGTCGGAGCGGGGGTCCCTACGAGCAGTACTTC
CDR3aa: CSASRSGGPYEQYF

abundance: -
v_gene: TRBV13
j_gene: TRBJ2-7
d_gene: -
CDR3nt: TGTGCCAGCACCCCAGGAGGAAGGTCCTACGAGCAGTACTTC
CDR3aa: CASTPGGRSYEQYF

abundance: -
v_gene: TRBV12-3/TRBV12-4
j_gene: TRBJ1-1
d_gene: -
CDR3nt: TGTGCCAGCAGTTCCGTCTACACTGAAGCTTTCTTT
CDR3aa: CASSSVYTEAFF

abundance: -
v_gene: TRBV29-1
j_gene: TRBJ2-3
d_gene: -
CDR3nt: TGCAGCGCTTGGACAGGCACAGATACGCAGTATTTT
CDR3aa: CSAWTGTDTQYF

abundance: -
v_gene: TRBV5-1
j_gene: TRBJ2-3
d_gene: -
CDR3nt: TGCGCCAGCAGCTTGGGGGGCGACGATATAGATACGCAGTATTTT
CDR3aa: CASSLGGDDIDTQYF

abundance: -
v_gene: TRBV11-3
j_gene: TRBJ2-2
d_gene: -
CDR3nt: TGTGCCAGCGGGGAAAGGGGAGACACCGGGGAGCTGTTTTTT
CDR3aa: CASGERGDTGELFF

abundance: once
v_gene: TRBV5-1
j_gene: TRBJ1-3
d_gene: -
CDR3nt: TGCGCCAGCAGCTTGGAAGGTGGCGGGGAGTCCCCTGGAAACACCATATATTTT
CDR3aa: CASSLEGGGESPGNTIYF

abundance: -
v_gene: TRBV6-7
j_gene: TRBJ1-5
d_gene: TRBD1
CDR3nt: TGTGCCAGCAGTCCCCAATGGACAGGACTCCTTAGCAATCAGCCCCAGCATTTT
CDR3aa: CASSPQWTGLLSNQPQHF

abundance: -
v_gene: TRBV7-9
j_gene: TRBJ2-3
d_gene: TRBD2
CDR3nt: TGTGCCAGCAGTCAGCCTCCGGGACTAGCGGGAGCTAGCACAGATACGCAGTATTTT
CDR3aa: CASSQPPGLAGASTDTQYF

abundance: -
v_gene: TRBV12-3/TRBV12-4
j_gene: TRBJ1-1
d_gene: -
CDR3nt: TGTGCCAGCAGTTTAAGGGGGGACACTGAAGCTTTCTTT
CDR3aa: CASSLRGDTEAFF

abundance: -
v_gene: TRBV11-3
j_gene: TRBJ1-1
d_gene: -
CDR3nt: TGTGCCAGCAGCTTAATGGGGGTCAGGACTGAAGCTTTCTTT
CDR3aa: CASSLMGVRTEAFF

abundance: -
v_gene: TRBV25-1
j_gene: TRBJ2-7
d_gene: -
CDR3nt: TGTGCCAGCAGTCCCTCCTGGGGGGACAGCGTGTCCTACGAGCAGTACTTC
CDR3aa: CASSPSWGDSVSYEQYF

abundance: -
v_gene: TRBV6-1
j_gene: TRBJ1-2
d_gene: TRBD1
CDR3nt: TGTGCCAGCAGTGAAGCGAGCCCAGACGGACAGGGATTC
CDR3aa: CASSEASPDGQGF

abundance: -
v_gene: TRBV9
j_gene: TRBJ1-1
d_gene: -
CDR3nt: TGTGCCAGCAGCGAGACAGTTAACACTGAAGCTTTCTTT
CDR3aa: CASSETVNTEAFF